These 22 T cell receptor beta chains share one sample of origin, sequenced in a study of regulatory T cells in long-lasting Graves disease. Time point meaning: newly diagnosed GD, antithyroid drugs for less than 3 months. The TCR library was prepared using RNA isolated from PBMCs. Investigators prepared the TCR beta libraries by applying iRepertoire HTBI primers and Arm-PCR of CDR3 regions. TCRdb called the multiplex PCR reads again in MiXCR, with one record for every CDR3 protein. Altogether over 500,000 distinct CDR3 sequences are present, around 16% being singletons, with the ten largest covering 12%. The same specimen was also included in a second study, on T cells in Graves' hyperthyroidism and ophthalmopathy.

The sample was peripheral blood mononuclear cells (PBMCs), taken at new diagnosis, from a patient treated with antithyroid drugs. Receptors were obtained from a man aged 18 to 29 with Graves disease.

The CDR3 sequence is CASSPPQGARNTIYF. The DNA of the CDR3 is TGTGCCAGCTCACCACCACAGGGAGCTAGAAACACCATATATTTT. The chain employs TRBV18 and TRBJ1-3; possibly TRBD1 for D (6 bases). Germline CDR1 KGHSH, CDR2 LQKENI. V lost 0 bases and J lost 5, with 11 bases in between. The CDR3 runs to 15 residues.

This clonotype was counted many times. The CDR3 DNA reads TGTGCCAGCAGTTTAACCGGACAGGGCCATCGGGACGAGCAGTACTTC. Encoded protein: CASSLTGQGHRDEQYF. The chain is built from TRBV28 and TRBJ2-7; the match to TRBD1 covers 8 bases. Losses at the gene ends were 2 bases for V and 5 bases for J; bases not matched to a gene: 11. Germline CDR1 and CDR2: MDHEN and SYDVKM. The CDR3 runs 16 residues.

This clonotype was seen at least ten times. This chain links TRBV12-3 or TRBV12-4 with TRBJ2-4, with D perhaps assigned TRBD1 or TRBD2 (5 bases each). V lost 7 bases and J lost 0, with 25 bases in between. The CDR3 contains 19 residues. In DNA form, the CDR3 reads TGTGCCAGCACCACATTAGGGCCGAGGGGCGAACTAGCCAAAAACATTCAGTACTTC. Protein sequence: CASTTLGPRGELAKNIQYF.

This clonotype was seen only a few times. The V and J genes are TRBV27 and TRBJ2-5; 7 positions agree with TRBD2. This CDR3 has 13 amino acids. Germline loops: CDR1 MNHEY, CDR2 SMNVEV (reference sequence). The J segment lost 7 bases and the V segment lost 5 bases, leaving 7 bases of the junction unmatched. The CDR3 sequence: CASSLTGEGTQYF. As DNA, the CDR3 is TGTGCCAGCAGTCTGACTGGGGAGGGGACCCAGTACTTC.

This clonotype has more than one count but fewer than ten. The CDR3 nucleotides read TGTGCCAGCAGCCCCCGGACTAGCTTGGGGAGCACAGATACGCAGTATTTT. Its translation is CASSPRTSLGSTDTQYF. The chain links TRBV13 to TRBJ2-3; 8 bases align to TRBD2. The germline V gene encodes CDR1 PRHDT and CDR2 FYEKMQ (reference sequence). The CDR3 runs to 17 residues. The V and J ends lost 5 bases and 0 bases, in that order; junction bases with no gene match: 10.

The V gene is TRBV28, the J gene TRBJ2-4; D may be TRBD1 (8 bases). The germline V gene has CDR1 MDHEN and CDR2 SYDVKM. The CDR3 runs to 15 residues. V lost 5 bases and J 3 bases, leaving 14 bases between the germline ends. The CDR3 reads CASSPTGGGKNIQYF. CDR3 nucleotide sequence: TGTGCCAGCAGTCCTACAGGGGGGGGCAAAAACATTCAGTACTTC.

V is TRBV5-1 and J is TRBJ2-1; D call uncertain. Between the trimmed V and J ends, which lost 1 base and 10 bases, there was a span of 9 bases. The germline V gene has CDR1 SGHRS and CDR2 YFSETQ. The CDR3 has 12 residues. The CDR3 DNA follows: TGCGCCAGCAGCTTGACTCGCTCCGAGCAGTTCTTC. Protein sequence: CASSLTRSEQFF.

In this sample, this clonotype turned up many times. The chain combines TRBV2 with TRBJ1-5, with D maybe TRBD1 (6 bases). The V gene lost 6 bases and the J gene lost 0 bases, with 15 bases spanning the gap. Looked up from germline, CDR1 is SNHLY and CDR2 is FYNNEI. This CDR3 region has 16 residues. The CDR3 protein is CASREVTGYSNQPQHF. The CDR3, as DNA: TGTGCCAGCAGGGAGGTGACAGGCTATAGCAATCAGCCCCAGCATTTT.

The table lists this clonotype with a few counts. V and J are TRBV6-1 and TRBJ2-7; no clear D. The ends were cut back, 8 bases at V and 0 bases at J, with 11 bases in the middle. CDR3 length: 13 residues. The germline V gene has CDR1 MNHNS and CDR2 SASEGT. DNA for the CDR3: TGTGCCAGCGGATTGGCAGTCTCCTACGAGCAGTACTTC. Translation: CASGLAVSYEQYF.

This clonotype was counted a few times. The rearrangement joins TRBV19 to TRBJ1-1; no clear D gene. This CDR3 comprises 14 residues. Per germline, CDR1 LNHDA and CDR2 SQIVND (reference sequence). V gave up 7 bases and J gave up 5 bases, with 17 bases separating them. Here the CDR3 reads CASTHKSRPTEAFF. The DNA for the CDR3 is TGTGCCAGTACTCACAAAAGCCGGCCGACTGAAGCTTTCTTT.

V and J are TRBV24-1 and TRBJ2-3; the match to TRBD2 covers 8 bases. Looked up from germline, CDR1 is KGHDR and CDR2 is SFDVKD. This CDR3 spans 13 amino acids. The ends lost 11 bases at V and 5 bases at J; junction bases unmatched: 8. DNA for the CDR3: TGTGCCAAGGGCAGCGGGAGTGGAGATACGCAGTATTTT. The encoded protein is CAKGSGSGDTQYF.

There are many counts of this clonotype. This rearrangement joins TRBV28 to TRBJ2-7; TRBD2 is a possible D gene (5 bases). Germline V gene sequence: CDR1 MDHEN, CDR2 SYDVKM. Trimming cost V 7 bases and J 3 bases, with 19 bases left between them. This CDR3 has 15 amino acids. The CDR3 nucleotides read TGTGCCAGCAACTCGTGGGGAGCGGTTAACTACGAGCAGTACTTC. It codes for CASNSWGAVNYEQYF.

The chain recombines TRBV19 with TRBJ2-7; D is ambiguous. Trimming pared 7 bases from V and 0 bases from J, leaving 13 bases between. The germline V gene has CDR1 LNHDA and CDR2 SQIVND (reference sequence). The CDR3 has 14 residues. The chain's CDR3 is CASKKGLSSYEQYF. The CDR3 nucleotides read TGTGCCAGTAAGAAGGGCCTCAGCTCCTACGAGCAGTACTTC.

This clonotype was recorded at least ten times. This chain connects TRBV12-3 or TRBV12-4 to TRBJ2-3, with TRBD1 as a possible D gene (6 bases). V gave up 0 bases and J gave up 2 bases, with 9 bases separating them. The CDR3 runs to 15 residues. The CDR3 sequence: CASSLATGNTDTQYF. CDR3 DNA: TGTGCCAGCAGTTTAGCGACAGGTAACACAGATACGCAGTATTTT.

The rearrangement uses TRBV13 and TRBJ2-7, with 7 bases identical to TRBD2. V trimming: 3 bases; J trimming: 7 bases; junction bases outside the gene matches: 6. Germline values: CDR1 PRHDT, CDR2 FYEKMQ (reference sequence). This CDR3 is 13 amino acids long. The chain's CDR3 is CASSFGGRGEQYF. The DNA of the CDR3 is TGTGCCAGCAGCTTCGGCGGGAGAGGTGAGCAGTACTTC.

The chain carries TRBV29-1 and TRBJ2-2, with D unclear. The germline V gene has CDR1 SQVTM and CDR2 ANQGSEA. CDR3 size: 14 residues. V was shortened by 2 bases and J by 0 bases, with 7 bases between the two germline ends. In DNA form, the CDR3 reads TGCAGCGTTGAACTAAGGGCGAACACCGGGGAGCTGTTTTTT. As protein: CSVELRANTGELFF.

The chain couples TRBV6-2 or TRBV6-3 to TRBJ2-7; D may be TRBD1 or TRBD2 (5 bases each). Germline V gives CDR1 MNHEY, CDR2 SVGEGT. The CDR3 has 15 residues. Trimming cost V 8 bases and J 2 bases, with 19 bases left between them. The CDR3 sequence is CASFTITGGAYEQYF. DNA of the CDR3: TGTGCCAGCTTCACGATCACTGGGGGAGCCTACGAGCAGTACTTC.

The chain has TRBV5-1 and TRBJ2-2, with 15 bases identical to TRBD2. The CDR3 is made up of 19 amino acids. With V trimmed by 4 bases and J by 5 bases, 12 bases remained unmatched. CDR1 SGHRS and CDR2 YFSETQ come from the germline V gene. This chain's CDR3 is CASSTRTSGRAGWTGELFF. CDR3 nucleotide sequence: TGCGCCAGCAGCACTCGGACTAGCGGGAGGGCCGGGTGGACCGGGGAGCTGTTTTTT.

This clonotype was detected only a few times. A read error may produce the germline difference seen at one junction end. In DNA, the CDR3 is TGTGCGAGCAAGGGAAATGGGAGGAACTATGGCTACACCTTC. Protein sequence: CASKGNGRNYGYTF. The chain joins TRBV7-9 to TRBJ1-2; no reliable D call. The CDR3 runs to 14 residues. Germline lookup yields CDR1 SEHNR and CDR2 FQNEAQ (reference sequence). Drawing the rest from reference TRBV7-9 and TRBJ1-2, the complete variable domain is DTGVSQNPRHKITKRGQNVTFRCDPISEHNRLYWYRQTLGQGPEFLTYFQNEAQLEKSRLLSDRFSAERPKGSFSTLEIQRTEQGDSAMYLCASKGNGRNYGYTFGSGTRLTVV.

This clonotype was picked up a small number of times. The chain joins TRBV7-9 to TRBJ2-1; 9 nucleotides agree with TRBD1. Losses at the gene ends were 6 bases for V and 6 bases for J; bases not matched to a gene: 3. The CDR3 spans 13 residues. Germline assignment: CDR1 SEHNR and CDR2 FQNEAQ (reference sequence). The CDR3 region has the DNA TGTGCCAGCAGATCGGGACAGGGCAATGAGCAGTTCTTC. Encoded protein: CASRSGQGNEQFF.

This clonotype has more than one count but fewer than ten. This chain joins TRBV11-2 and TRBJ1-1; tentative D call: TRBD1 (5 bases). Trimming took 1 base from V and 0 from J, leaving 12 bases between them. Germline assignment: CDR1 SGHAT and CDR2 FQNNGV. This CDR3 spans 16 amino acids. CDR3 protein: CASSLGWGRVNTEAFF. CDR3 nucleotide sequence: TGTGCCAGCAGCTTAGGTTGGGGGAGGGTGAACACTGAAGCTTTCTTT.

This clonotype was seen ten or more times. CDR3 protein: CASRLATYEQYF. Written as DNA, the CDR3 is TGTGCCAGCCGACTAGCTACCTACGAGCAGTACTTC. The rearrangement uses TRBV2 and TRBJ2-7, with 7 bases fitting TRBD2. The CDR3 is made up of 12 amino acids. CDR1 and CDR2 from the germline V gene are SNHLY and FYNNEI. J gave up 2 bases and V 8 bases, and 3 bases lay outside the gene matches.